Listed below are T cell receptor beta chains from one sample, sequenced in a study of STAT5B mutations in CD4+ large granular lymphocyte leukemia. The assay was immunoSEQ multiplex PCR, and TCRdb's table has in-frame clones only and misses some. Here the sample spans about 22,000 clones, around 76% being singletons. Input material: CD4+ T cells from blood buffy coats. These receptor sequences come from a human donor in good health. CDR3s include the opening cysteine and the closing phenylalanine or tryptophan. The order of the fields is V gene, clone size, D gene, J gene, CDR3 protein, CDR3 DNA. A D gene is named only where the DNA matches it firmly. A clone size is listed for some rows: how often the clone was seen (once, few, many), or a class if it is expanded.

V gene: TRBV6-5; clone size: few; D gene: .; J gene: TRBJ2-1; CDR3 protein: CASSPNVQGEQFF; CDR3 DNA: TGTGCCAGCAGTCCGAACGTGCAGGGCGAGCAGTTCTTC
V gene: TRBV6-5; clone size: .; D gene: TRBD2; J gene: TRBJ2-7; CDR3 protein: CASSYSGLAFYEQYF; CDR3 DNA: TGTGCCAGCAGTTACTCGGGACTAGCCTTCTACGAGCAGTACTTC
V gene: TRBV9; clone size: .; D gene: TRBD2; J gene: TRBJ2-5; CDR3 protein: CASGSGLAGVETQYF; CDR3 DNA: TGTGCCAGCGGGTCTGGACTAGCGGGGGTCGAGACCCAGTACTTC
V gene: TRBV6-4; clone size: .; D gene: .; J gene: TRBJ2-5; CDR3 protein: CASLAITETQYF; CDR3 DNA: TGTGCCAGCCTCGCTATCACAGAGACCCAGTACTTC
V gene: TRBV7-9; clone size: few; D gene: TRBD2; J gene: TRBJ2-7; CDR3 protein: CASSSSGNHLPDYEQYF; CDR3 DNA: TGTGCCAGCAGCTCAAGCGGGAATCACTTACCTGACTACGAGCAGTACTTC
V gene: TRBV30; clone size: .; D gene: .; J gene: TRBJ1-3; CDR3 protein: CAWSFPHGSGNTIYF; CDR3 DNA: TGTGCCTGGAGTTTCCCTCATGGCAGTGGAAACACCATATATTTT
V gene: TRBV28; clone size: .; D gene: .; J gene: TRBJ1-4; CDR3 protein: CASRPGRITEKLFF; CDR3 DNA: TGTGCCAGCAGACCAGGGAGGATTACTGAAAAACTGTTTTTT
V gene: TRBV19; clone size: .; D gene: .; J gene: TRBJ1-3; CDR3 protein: CASSIFGTTSGNTIYF; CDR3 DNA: TGTGCCAGTAGTATTTTCGGGACAACATCTGGAAACACCATATATTTT
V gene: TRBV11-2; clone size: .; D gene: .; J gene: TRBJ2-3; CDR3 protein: CASSPSLPGSPSTDTQYF; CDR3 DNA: TGTGCCAGCAGCCCTAGCCTTCCGGGGTCCCCGTCCACAGATACGCAGTATTTT
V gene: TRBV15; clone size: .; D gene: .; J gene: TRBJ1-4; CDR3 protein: CATSRAREGSEKLFF; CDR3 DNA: TGTGCCACCAGCAGAGCCAGGGAAGGAAGTGAAAAACTGTTTTTT
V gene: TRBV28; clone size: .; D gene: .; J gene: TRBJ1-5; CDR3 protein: CASSPPHRVRSNQPQHF; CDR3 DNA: TGTGCCAGCAGTCCGCCCCACAGGGTTCGAAGCAATCAGCCCCAGCATTTT
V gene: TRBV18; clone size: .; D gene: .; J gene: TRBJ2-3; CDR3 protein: CASSPGEDTQYF; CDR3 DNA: TGTGCCAGCTCACCGGGAGAAGATACGCAGTATTTT
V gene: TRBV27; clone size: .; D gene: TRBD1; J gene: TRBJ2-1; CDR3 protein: CASSSTRQGAYNEQFF; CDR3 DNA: TGTGCCAGCAGTTCAACCCGACAGGGAGCCTACAATGAGCAGTTCTTC
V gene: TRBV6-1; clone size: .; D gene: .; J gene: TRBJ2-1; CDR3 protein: CASNSDPTYNEQFF; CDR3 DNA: TGTGCCAGCAACTCAGACCCTACCTACAATGAGCAGTTCTTC
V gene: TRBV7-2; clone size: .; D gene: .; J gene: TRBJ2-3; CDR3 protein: CASSLAGLDTQYF; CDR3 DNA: TGTGCCAGCAGCTTAGCGGGATTAGATACGCAGTATTTT
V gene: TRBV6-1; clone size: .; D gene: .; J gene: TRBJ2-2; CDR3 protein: CASSEYGSNTGELFF; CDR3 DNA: TGTGCCAGCAGTGAGTACGGCTCGAACACCGGGGAGCTGTTTTTT
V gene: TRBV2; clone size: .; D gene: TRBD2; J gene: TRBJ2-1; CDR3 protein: CASRAGNEQFF; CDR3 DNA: TGTGCCAGCAGAGCGGGGAATGAGCAGTTCTTC
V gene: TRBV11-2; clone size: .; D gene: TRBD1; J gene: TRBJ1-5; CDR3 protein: CASSFTGTGGNQPQHF; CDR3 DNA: TGTGCCAGCAGCTTCACCGGGACAGGGGGCAATCAGCCCCAGCATTTT
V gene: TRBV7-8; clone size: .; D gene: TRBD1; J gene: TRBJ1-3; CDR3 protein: CASSLVGQQSSGNTIYF; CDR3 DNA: TGTGCCAGCAGCTTAGTGGGACAGCAAAGCTCTGGAAACACCATATATTTT
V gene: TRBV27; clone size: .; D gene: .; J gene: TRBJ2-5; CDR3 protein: CASSFERGRETQYF; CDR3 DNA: TGTGCCAGCAGTTTTGAGAGGGGCCGGGAGACCCAGTACTTC
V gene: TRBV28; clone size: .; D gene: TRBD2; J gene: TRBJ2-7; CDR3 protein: CASKGLAGEEQYF; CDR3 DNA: TGTGCCAGCAAAGGGCTAGCGGGAGAAGAGCAGTACTTC
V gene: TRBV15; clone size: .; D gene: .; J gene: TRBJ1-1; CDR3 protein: CATSRDPGGNTEAFF; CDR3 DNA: TGTGCCACCAGCAGAGACCCTGGGGGGAACACTGAAGCTTTCTTT
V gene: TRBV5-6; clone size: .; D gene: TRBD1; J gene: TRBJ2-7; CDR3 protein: CASSSNLDRTTYEQYF; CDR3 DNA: TGTGCCAGCAGCTCGAATTTGGACAGGACCACCTACGAGCAGTACTTC
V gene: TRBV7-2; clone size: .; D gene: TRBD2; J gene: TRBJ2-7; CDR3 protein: CASSLGLVYEQYF; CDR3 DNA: TGTGCCAGCAGCTTGGGACTAGTGTACGAGCAGTACTTC
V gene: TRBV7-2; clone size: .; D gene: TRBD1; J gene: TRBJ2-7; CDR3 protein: CASSLGGGTGGEQYF; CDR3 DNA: TGTGCCAGCAGCTTAGGAGGGGGGACAGGGGGCGAGCAGTACTTC
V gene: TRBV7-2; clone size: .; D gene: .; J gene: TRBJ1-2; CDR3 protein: CASSPDYGGYTF; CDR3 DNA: TGTGCCAGCAGCCCAGACTACGGTGGCTACACCTTC
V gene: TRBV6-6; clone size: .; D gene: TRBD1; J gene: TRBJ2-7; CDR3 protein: CASSRPGTGAVYEQYF; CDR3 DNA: TGTGCCAGCAGCCGTCCCGGGACAGGGGCTGTCTACGAGCAGTACTTC
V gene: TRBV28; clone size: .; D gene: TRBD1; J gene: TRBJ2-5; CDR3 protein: CASSGTGQGRRETQYF; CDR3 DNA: TGTGCCAGCAGTGGTACTGGACAGGGTCGGCGGGAGACCCAGTACTTC
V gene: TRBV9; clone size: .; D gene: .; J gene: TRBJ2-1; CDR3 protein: CASSVSIERDNNEQFF; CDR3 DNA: TGTGCCAGCAGCGTATCTATCGAGCGGGACAACAATGAGCAGTTCTTC
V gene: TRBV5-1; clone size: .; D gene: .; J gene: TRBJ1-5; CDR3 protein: CASSPQGSGQPQHF; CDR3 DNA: TGCGCCAGCAGCCCACAGGGTTCCGGACAGCCCCAGCATTTT
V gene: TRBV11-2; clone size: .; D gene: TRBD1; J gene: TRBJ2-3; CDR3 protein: CASSFRQGQSDTQYF; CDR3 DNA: TGTGCCAGCAGCTTTAGACAGGGGCAGTCGGATACGCAGTATTTT
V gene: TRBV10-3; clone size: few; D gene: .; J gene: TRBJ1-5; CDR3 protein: CAISGGIGEDQPQHF; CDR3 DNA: TGTGCCATCAGTGGGGGCATCGGGGAGGACCAGCCCCAGCATTTT
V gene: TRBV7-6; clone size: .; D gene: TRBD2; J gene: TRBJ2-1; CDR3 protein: CASSLGPTSAAYNEQFF; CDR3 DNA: TGTGCCAGCAGCTTAGGGCCGACTAGCGCTGCCTACAATGAGCAGTTCTTC
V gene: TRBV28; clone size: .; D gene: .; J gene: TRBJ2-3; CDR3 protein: CASSRSGVSDTQYF; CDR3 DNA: TGTGCCAGCAGCCGCTCCGGGGTTTCAGATACGCAGTATTTT
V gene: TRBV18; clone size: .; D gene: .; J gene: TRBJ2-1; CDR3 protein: CASSPGRAGLNEQFF; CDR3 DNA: TGTGCCAGCTCACCAGGTCGGGCTGGGTTGAATGAGCAGTTCTTC
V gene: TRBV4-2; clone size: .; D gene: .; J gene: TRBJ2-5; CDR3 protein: CASSQESGPGTQYF; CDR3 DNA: TGTGCCAGCAGCCAAGAGTCCGGCCCAGGGACCCAGTACTTC